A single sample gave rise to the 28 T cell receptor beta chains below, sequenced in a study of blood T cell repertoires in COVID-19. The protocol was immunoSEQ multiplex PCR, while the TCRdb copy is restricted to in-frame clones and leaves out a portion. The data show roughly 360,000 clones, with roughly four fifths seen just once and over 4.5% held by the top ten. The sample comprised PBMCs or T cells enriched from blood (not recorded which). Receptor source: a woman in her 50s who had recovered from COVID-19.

The CDR3 reads CASSPAGQTTHPYGYTF. The CDR3 DNA reads as TGTGCCAGCAGCCCCGCAGGACAGACAACCCACCCCTATGGCTACACCTTC. V usage is TRBV7-9 and J usage is TRBJ1-2, with TRBD1 as a possible D gene (6 bases). This CDR3 is built from 17 residues. Germline values: CDR1 SEHNR, CDR2 FQNEAQ (reference sequence). Between the trimmed V and J ends, which lost 5 bases and 4 bases, there was a span of 23 bases.

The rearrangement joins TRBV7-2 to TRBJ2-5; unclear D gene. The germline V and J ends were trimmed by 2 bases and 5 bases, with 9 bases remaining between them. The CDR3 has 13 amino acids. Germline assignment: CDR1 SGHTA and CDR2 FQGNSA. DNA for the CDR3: TGTGCCAGCAGCTTAACTCCGTGGGAGACCCAGTACTTC. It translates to CASSLTPWETQYF.

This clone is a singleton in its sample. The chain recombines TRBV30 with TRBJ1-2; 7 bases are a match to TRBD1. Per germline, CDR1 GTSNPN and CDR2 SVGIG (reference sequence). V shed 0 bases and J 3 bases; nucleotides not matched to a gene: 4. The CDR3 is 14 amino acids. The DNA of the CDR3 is TGTGCCTGGAGTGTACGAGGGGGCGACTATGGCTACACCTTC. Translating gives CAWSVRGGDYGYTF.

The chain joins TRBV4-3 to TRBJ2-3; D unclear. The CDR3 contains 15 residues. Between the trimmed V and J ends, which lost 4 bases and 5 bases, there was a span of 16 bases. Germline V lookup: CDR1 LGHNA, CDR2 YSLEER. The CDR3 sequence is CASSPRSGLGDTQYF. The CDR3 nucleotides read TGCGCCAGCAGCCCCCGGTCCGGGTTGGGAGATACGCAGTATTTT.

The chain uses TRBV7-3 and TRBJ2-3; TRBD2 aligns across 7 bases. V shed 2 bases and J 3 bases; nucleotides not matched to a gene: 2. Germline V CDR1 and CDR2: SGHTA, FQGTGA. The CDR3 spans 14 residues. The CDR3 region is CASSLGGVTDTQYF. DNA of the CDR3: TGTGCCAGCAGCTTAGGGGGGGTGACAGATACGCAGTATTTT.

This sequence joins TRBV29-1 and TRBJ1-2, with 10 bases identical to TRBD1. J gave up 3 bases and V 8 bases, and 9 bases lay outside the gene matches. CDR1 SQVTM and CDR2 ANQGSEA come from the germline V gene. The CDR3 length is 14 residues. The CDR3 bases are TGCAGCACCCCAACCGGGACAGGGGACTATGGCTACACCTTC. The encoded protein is CSTPTGTGDYGYTF.

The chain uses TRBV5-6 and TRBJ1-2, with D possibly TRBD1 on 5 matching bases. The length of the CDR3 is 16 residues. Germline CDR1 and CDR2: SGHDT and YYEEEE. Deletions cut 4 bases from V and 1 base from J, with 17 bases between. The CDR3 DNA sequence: TGTGCCAGCAGCGAAGTACAGGTTACTCGTAACTATGGCTACACCTTC. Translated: CASSEVQVTRNYGYTF.

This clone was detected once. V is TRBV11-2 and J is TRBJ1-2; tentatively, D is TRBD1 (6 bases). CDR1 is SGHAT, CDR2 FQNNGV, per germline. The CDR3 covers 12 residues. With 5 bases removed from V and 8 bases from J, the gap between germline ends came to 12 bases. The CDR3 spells CASSLGGGGYTF. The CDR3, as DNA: TGTGCCAGCAGCCTAGGGGGAGGGGGCTACACCTTC.

In DNA, the CDR3 is TGTGCCAGCAGCCAAGGACTAGCTGTGGATGAGCAGTTCTTC. It codes for CASSQGLAVDEQFF. This sequence joins TRBV4-2 and TRBJ2-1, with 7 bases fitting TRBD2. The J segment lost 8 bases and the V segment lost 1 base, leaving 5 bases of the junction unmatched. Germline V gives CDR1 LGHNA, CDR2 YNFKEQ. There are 14 residues in the CDR3.

This CDR3 reads CATSRAGGKYEQYF. DNA of the CDR3: TGTGCCACCAGCAGAGCGGGCGGGAAATACGAGCAGTACTTC. J is TRBJ2-7 and V is TRBV15, with D maybe TRBD2 (6 bases). Germline CDR1 LNHNV, CDR2 YYDKDF (reference sequence). The length of the CDR3 is 14 residues. The V gene lost 1 base and the J gene lost 4 bases, with 11 bases spanning the gap.

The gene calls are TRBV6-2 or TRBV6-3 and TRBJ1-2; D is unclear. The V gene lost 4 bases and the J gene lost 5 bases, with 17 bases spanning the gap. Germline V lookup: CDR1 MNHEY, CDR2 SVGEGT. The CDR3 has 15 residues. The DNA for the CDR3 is TGTGCCAGCAGTTCAAACGTAGGAGCAGAATATGGCTACACCTTC. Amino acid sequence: CASSSNVGAEYGYTF.

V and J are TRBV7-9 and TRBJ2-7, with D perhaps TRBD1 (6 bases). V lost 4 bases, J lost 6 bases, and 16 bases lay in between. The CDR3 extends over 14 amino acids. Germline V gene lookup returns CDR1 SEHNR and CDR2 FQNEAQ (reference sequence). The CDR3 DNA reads TGTGCCAGCAGCTCCGGGACACCCCTCGCCGAGCAGTACTTC. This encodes CASSSGTPLAEQYF.

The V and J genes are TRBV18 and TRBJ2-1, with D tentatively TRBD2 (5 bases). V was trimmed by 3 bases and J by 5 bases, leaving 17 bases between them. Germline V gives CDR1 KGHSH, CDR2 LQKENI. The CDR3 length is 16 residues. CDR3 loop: CASSPLGGGPHNEQFF. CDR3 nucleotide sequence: TGTGCCAGCTCACCCCTAGGAGGAGGACCGCACAATGAGCAGTTCTTC.

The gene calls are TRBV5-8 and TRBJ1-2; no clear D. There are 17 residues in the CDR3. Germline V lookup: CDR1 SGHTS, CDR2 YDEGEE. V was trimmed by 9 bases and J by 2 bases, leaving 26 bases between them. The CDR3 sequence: CATPSDRKAFRNYGYTF. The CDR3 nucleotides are TGTGCCACCCCGTCTGACCGAAAGGCCTTCAGGAACTATGGCTACACCTTC.

The DNA of the CDR3 is TGTGCCAGTAGTATAGGTCGACAGGGTCACTATGGCTACACCTTC. Its translation is CASSIGRQGHYGYTF. The V and J genes are TRBV19 and TRBJ1-2, with TRBD1 matching 7 bases. CDR1 LNHDA and CDR2 SQIVND come from the germline V gene (reference sequence). The length of the CDR3 is 15 residues. The trim removed 1 base at V and 3 bases at J, leaving 5 bases unmatched.

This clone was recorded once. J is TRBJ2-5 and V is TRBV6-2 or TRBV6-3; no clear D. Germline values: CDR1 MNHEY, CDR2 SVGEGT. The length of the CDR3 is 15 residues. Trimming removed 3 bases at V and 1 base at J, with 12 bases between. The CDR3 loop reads CASSYGGVAQETQYF. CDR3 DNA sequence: TGTGCCAGCAGTTATGGTGGAGTCGCCCAAGAGACCCAGTACTTC.

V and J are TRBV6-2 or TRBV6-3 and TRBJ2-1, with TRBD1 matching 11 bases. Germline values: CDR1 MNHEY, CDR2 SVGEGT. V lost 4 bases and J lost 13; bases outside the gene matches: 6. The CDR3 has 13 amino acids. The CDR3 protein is CASSSGTGGTQFF. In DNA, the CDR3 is TGTGCCAGCAGTTCAGGGACAGGGGGGACCCAGTTCTTC.

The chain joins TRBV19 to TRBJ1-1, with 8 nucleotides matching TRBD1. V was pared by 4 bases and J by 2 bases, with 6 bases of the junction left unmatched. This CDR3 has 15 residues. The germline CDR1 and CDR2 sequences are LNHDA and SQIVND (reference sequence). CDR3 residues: CASSNRDRSNTEAFF. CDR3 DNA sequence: TGTGCCAGTAGTAACCGGGACAGGTCAAACACTGAAGCTTTCTTT.

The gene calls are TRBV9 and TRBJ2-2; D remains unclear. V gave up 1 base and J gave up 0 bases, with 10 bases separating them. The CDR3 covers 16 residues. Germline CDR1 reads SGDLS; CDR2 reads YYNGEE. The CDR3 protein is CASSVLSDTNTGELFF. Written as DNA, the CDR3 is TGTGCCAGCAGCGTATTAAGCGATACGAACACCGGGGAGCTGTTTTTT.

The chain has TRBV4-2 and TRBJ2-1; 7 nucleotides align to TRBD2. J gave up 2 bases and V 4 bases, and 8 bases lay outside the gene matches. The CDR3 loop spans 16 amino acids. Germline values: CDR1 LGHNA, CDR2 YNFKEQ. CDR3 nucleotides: TGTGCCAGCAGCCCAGCGAGCGGGACCGCCTACAATGAGCAGTTCTTC. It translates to CASSPASGTAYNEQFF.

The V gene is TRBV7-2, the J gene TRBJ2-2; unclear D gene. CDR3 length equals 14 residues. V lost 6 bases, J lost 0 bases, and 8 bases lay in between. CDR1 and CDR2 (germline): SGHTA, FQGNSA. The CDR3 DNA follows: TGTGCCAGCAGGGTTCGGGCGAACACCGGGGAGCTGTTTTTT. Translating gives CASRVRANTGELFF.

The CDR3 region is CASSLLRGYTDTQYF. DNA for the CDR3: TGTGCCAGCAGCTTGTTGCGGGGATACACAGATACGCAGTATTTT. This chain uses TRBV5-5 with TRBJ2-3; D perhaps matches TRBD2 (6 bases). In germline, CDR1 is SGHKS, CDR2 YYEKEE (reference sequence). V was pared by 1 base and J by 2 bases, with 11 bases between. This CDR3 has 15 residues. The full variable domain, its missing parts supplied by reference TRBV5-5 and TRBJ2-3, is DAGVTQSPTHLIKTRGQQVTLRCSPISGHKSVSWYQQVLGQGPQFIFQYYEKEERGRGNFPDRFSARQFPNYSSELNVNALLLGDSALYLCASSLLRGYTDTQYFGPGTRLTVL.

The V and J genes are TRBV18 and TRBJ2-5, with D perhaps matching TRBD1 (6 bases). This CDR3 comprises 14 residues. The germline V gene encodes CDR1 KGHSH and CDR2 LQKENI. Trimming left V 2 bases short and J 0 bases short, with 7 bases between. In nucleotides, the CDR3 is TGTGCCAGCTCACCAGGACAGTACCAAGAGACCCAGTACTTC. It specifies CASSPGQYQETQYF.

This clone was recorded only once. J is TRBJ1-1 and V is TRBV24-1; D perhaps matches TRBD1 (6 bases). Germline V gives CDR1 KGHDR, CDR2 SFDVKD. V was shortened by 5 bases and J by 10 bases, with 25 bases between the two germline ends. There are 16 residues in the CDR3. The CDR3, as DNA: TGTGCCACCAGTGTCGAAATCTGGACAGCCGGCGGGGGAGCTTTCTTT. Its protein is CATSVEIWTAGGGAFF.

The CDR3 DNA is TGTGCCAGCAGCCATCAAATTTACCGGGACAGAGACTATGGCTACACCTTC. It translates to CASSHQIYRDRDYGYTF. The rearrangement links TRBV14 to TRBJ1-2; 7 nucleotides align to TRBD1. J gave up 3 bases and V 3 bases, and 13 bases lay outside the gene matches. The CDR3 length is 17 residues. In germline, CDR1 is SGHDN, CDR2 FVKESK. The variable domain in full, with the rest retrieved from reference TRBV14 and TRBJ1-2, is EAGVTQFPSHSVIEKGQTVTLRCDPISGHDNLYWYRRVMGKEIKFLLHFVKESKQDESGMPNNRFLAERTGGTYSTLKVQPAELEDSGVYFCASSHQIYRDRDYGYTFGSGTRLTVV.

The CDR3 region has the DNA TGTGCCAGCAGCTTAGGTAGCCGTAGCAATCAGCCCCAGCATTTT. It yields the protein CASSLGSRSNQPQHF. The rearrangement uses TRBV11-2 and TRBJ1-5, with D unclear. V dropped 1 base and J dropped 0 bases, with 7 bases sitting between them. Germline V gene data show CDR1 as SGHAT and CDR2 as FQNNGV. The CDR3 covers 15 residues.

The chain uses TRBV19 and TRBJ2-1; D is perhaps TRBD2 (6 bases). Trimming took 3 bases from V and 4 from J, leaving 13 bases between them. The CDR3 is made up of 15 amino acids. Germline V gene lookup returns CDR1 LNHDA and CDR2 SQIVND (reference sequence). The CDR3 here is CASSILWTTYNEQFF. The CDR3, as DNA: TGTGCCAGTAGTATCCTCTGGACTACGTACAATGAGCAGTTCTTC.

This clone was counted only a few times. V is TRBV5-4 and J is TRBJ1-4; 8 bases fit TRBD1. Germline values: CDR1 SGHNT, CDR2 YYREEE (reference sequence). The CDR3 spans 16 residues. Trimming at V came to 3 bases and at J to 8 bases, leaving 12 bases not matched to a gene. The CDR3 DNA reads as TGTGCCAGCAGCTCCACTGCGGGACAGGATATCGAAAAACTGTTTTTT. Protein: CASSSTAGQDIEKLFF.